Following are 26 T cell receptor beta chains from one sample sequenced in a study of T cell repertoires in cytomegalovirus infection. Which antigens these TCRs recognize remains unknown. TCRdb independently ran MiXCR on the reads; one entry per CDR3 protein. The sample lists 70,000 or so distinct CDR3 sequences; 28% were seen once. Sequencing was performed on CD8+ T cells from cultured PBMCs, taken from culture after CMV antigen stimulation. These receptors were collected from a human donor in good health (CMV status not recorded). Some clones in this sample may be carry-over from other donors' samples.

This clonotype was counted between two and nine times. The CDR3 bases are TGCGCCAGCAGTGATCCGGGGCTGGACACTGAAGCTTTCTTT. This codes for CASSDPGLDTEAFF. The gene calls are TRBV10-2 and TRBJ1-1; TRBD1 is a possible D gene (5 bases). V lost 3 bases and J 3 bases, leaving 11 bases between the germline ends. Germline CDR1 reads WSHSY; CDR2 reads SAAADI. The CDR3 length is 14 residues.

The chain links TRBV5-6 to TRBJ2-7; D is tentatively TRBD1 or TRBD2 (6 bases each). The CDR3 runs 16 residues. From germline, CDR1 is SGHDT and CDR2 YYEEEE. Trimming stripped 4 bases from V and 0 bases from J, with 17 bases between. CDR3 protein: CASSPRGRASSYEQYF. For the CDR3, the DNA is TGTGCCAGCAGCCCCCGGGGGCGCGCCTCCTCCTACGAGCAGTACTTC.

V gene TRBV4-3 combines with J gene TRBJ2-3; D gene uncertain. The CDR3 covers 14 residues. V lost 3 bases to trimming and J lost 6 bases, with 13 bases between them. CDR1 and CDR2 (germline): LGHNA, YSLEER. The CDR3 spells CASSQSGSADTQYF. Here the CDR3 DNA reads TGCGCCAGCAGCCAGAGTGGCAGTGCCGATACGCAGTATTTT.

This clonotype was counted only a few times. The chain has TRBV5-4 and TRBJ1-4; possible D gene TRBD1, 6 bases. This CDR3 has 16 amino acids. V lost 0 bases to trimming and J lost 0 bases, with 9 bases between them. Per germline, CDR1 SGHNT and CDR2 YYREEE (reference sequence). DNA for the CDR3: TGTGCCAGCAGCTTGGCCGGACAGCCAACTAATGAAAAACTGTTTTTT. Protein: CASSLAGQPTNEKLFF.

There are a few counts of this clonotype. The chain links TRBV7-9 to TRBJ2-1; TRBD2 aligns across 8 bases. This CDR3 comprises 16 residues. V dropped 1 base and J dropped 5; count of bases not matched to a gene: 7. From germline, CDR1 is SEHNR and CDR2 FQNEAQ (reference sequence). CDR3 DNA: TGTGCCAGCAGCTTAGTTGGAGGACTAGCCCACAATGAGCAGTTCTTC. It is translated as CASSLVGGLAHNEQFF.

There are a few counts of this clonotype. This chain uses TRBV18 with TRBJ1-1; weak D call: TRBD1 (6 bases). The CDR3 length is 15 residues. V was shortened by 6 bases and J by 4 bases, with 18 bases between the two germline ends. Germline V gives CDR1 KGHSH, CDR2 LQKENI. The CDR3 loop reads CASSLYRVRGTEAFF. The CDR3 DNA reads TGTGCCAGCTCGCTGTACAGGGTACGGGGCACTGAAGCTTTCTTT.

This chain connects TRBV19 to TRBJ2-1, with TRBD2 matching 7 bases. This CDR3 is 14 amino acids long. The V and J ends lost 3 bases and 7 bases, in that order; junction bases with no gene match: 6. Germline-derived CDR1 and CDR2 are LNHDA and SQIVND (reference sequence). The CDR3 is CASSMGGRTNEQFF. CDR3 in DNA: TGTGCCAGTAGTATGGGGGGGAGGACTAATGAGCAGTTCTTC.

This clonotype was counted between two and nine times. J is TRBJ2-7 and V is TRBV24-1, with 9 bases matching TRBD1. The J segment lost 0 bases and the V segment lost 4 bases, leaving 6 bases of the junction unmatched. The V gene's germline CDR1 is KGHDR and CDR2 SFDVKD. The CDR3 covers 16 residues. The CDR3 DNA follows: TGTGCCACCAGTGACCTCGGGACAGGGCACTCCTACGAGCAGTACTTC. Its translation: CATSDLGTGHSYEQYF.

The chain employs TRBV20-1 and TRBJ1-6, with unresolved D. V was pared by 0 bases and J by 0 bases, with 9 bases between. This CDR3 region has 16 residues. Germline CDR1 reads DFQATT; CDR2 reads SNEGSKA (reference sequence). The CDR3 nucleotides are TGCAGTGCTAGAGATCGTGGGAGCTCCTATAATTCACCCCTCCACTTT. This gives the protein CSARDRGSSYNSPLHF.

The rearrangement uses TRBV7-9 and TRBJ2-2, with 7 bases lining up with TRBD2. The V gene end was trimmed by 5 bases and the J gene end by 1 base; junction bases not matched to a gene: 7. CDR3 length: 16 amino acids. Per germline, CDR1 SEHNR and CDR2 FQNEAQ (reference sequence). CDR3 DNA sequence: TGTGCCAGCAGCCCATTGGGGGGGAAGAACACCGGGGAGCTGTTTTTT. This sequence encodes CASSPLGGKNTGELFF.

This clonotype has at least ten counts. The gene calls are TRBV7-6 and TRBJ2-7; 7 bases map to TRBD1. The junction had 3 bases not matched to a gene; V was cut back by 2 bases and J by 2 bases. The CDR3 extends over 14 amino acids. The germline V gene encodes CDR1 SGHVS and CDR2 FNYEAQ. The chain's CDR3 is CASSLRGRTYEQYF. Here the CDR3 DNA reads TGTGCCAGCAGCTTAAGGGGGCGAACCTACGAGCAGTACTTC.

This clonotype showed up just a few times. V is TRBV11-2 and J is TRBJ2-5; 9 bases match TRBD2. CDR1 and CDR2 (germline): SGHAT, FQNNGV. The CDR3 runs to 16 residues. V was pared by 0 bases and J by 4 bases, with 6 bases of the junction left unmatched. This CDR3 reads CASSLELAGLRETQYF. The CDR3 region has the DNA TGTGCCAGCAGCTTAGAACTAGCGGGTTTGAGAGAGACCCAGTACTTC.

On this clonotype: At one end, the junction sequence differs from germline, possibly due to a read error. The CDR3 sequence: CASGFGLEAFF. DNA of the CDR3: TGTGCCAGCGGCTTCGGGCTTGAGGCTTTCTTT. This chain links TRBV7-9 with TRBJ1-1, with D hard to call. Germline CDR1 SEHNR, CDR2 FQNEAQ (reference sequence). The CDR3 length is 11 residues. The full variable domain, rest sourced from reference TRBV7-9 and TRBJ1-1, is DTGVSQNPRHKITKRGQNVTFRCDPISEHNRLYWYRQTLGQGPEFLTYFQNEAQLEKSRLLSDRFSAERPKGSFSTLEIQRTEQGDSAMYLCASGFGLEAFFGQGTRLTVV.

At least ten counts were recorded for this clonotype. CDR3 nucleotide sequence: TGCGCCAGCAGCCAAGATCCCTCAGCGGAGACCCAGTACTTC. It codes for CASSQDPSAETQYF. This chain joins TRBV4-1 and TRBJ2-5; D not resolved. This CDR3 comprises 14 residues. CDR1 MGHRA and CDR2 YSYEKL come from the germline V gene. The V gene lost 0 bases and the J gene lost 5 bases, with 10 bases spanning the gap.

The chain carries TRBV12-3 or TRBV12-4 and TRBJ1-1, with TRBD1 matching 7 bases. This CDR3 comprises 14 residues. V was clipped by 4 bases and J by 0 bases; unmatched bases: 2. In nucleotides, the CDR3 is TGTGCCAGCAGTTGGGACAGAATGAACACTGAAGCTTTCTTT. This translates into CASSWDRMNTEAFF.

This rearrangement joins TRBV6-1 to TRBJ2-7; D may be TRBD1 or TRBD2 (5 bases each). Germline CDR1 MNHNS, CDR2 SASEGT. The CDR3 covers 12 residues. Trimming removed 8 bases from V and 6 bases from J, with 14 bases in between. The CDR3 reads CASEFGASEQYF. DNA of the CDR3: TGTGCCAGCGAGTTCGGGGCGTCCGAGCAGTACTTC.

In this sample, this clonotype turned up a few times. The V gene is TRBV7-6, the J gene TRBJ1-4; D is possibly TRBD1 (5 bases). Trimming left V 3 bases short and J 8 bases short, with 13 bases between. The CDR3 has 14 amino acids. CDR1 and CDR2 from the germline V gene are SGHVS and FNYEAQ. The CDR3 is CASSFGDVSEKLFF. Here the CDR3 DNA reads TGTGCCAGCAGCTTCGGGGACGTCTCGGAAAAACTGTTTTTT.

This CDR3 is CASSQGGTGGSQPQHF. In DNA, the CDR3 is TGTGCCAGCAGCCAGGGGGGGACAGGGGGCAGTCAGCCCCAGCATTTT. The chain carries TRBV7-2 and TRBJ1-5; 12 nucleotides match TRBD1. The germline CDR1 and CDR2 sequences are SGHTA and FQGNSA. CDR3 length: 16 amino acids. V was clipped by 5 bases and J by 6 bases; unmatched bases: 8. The whole variable domain, filled in from reference TRBV7-2 and TRBJ1-5, reads GAGVSQSPSNKVTEKGKDVELRCDPISGHTALYWYRQSLGQGLEFLIYFQGNSAPDKSGLPSDRFSAERTGGSVSTLTIQRTQQEDSAVYLCASSQGGTGGSQPQHFGDGTRLSIL.

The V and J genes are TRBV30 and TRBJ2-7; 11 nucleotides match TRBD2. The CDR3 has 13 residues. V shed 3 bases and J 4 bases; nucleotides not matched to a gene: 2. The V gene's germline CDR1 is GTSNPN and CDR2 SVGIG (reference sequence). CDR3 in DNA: TGTGCCTGGAGAACTAGCGGGAGATACGAGCAGTACTTC. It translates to CAWRTSGRYEQYF.

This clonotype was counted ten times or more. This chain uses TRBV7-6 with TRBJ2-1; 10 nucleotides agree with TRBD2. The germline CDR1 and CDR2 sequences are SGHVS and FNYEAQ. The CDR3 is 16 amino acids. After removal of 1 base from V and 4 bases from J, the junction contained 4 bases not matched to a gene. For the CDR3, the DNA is TGTGCCAGCAGCTTAGACAGCGGGAGGGTGTACAATGAGCAGTTCTTC. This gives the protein CASSLDSGRVYNEQFF.

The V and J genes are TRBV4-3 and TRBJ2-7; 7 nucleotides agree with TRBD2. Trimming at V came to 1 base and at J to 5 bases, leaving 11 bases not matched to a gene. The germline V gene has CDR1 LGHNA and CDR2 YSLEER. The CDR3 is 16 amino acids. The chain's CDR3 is CASSQGGGGVTDEQYF. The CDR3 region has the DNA TGCGCCAGCAGCCAAGGGGGGGGAGGGGTCACGGACGAGCAGTACTTC.

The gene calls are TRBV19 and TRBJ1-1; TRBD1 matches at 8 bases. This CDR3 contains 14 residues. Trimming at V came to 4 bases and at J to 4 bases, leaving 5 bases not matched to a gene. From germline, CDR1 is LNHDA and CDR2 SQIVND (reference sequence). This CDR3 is CASSSRGQVTEAFF. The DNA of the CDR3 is TGTGCCAGTAGTAGCAGGGGGCAAGTCACTGAAGCTTTCTTT.

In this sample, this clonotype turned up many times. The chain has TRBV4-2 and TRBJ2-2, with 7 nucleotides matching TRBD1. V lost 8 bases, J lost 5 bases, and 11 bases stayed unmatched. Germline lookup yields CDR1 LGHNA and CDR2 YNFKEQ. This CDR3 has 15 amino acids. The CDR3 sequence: CASEHTGAGTGELFF. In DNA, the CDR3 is TGTGCCAGCGAGCACACAGGGGCCGGAACCGGGGAGCTGTTTTTT.

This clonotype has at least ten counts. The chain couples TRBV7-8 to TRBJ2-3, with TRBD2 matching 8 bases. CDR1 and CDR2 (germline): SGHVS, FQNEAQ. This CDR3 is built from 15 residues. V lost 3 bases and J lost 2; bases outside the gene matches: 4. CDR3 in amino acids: CASSFRGRNTDTQYF. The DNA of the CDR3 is TGTGCCAGCAGCTTCCGCGGGAGGAACACAGATACGCAGTATTTT. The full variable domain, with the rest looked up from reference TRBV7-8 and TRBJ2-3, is GAGVSQSPRYKVAKRGQDVALRCDPISGHVSLFWYQQALGQGPEFLTYFQNEAQLDKSGLPSDRFFAERPEGSVSTLKIQRTQQEDSAVYLCASSFRGRNTDTQYFGPGTRLTVL.

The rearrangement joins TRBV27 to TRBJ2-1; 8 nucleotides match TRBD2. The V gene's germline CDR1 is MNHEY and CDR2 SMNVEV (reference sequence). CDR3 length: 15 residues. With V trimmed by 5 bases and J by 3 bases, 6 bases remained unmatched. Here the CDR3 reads CASSNSGNYYNEQFF. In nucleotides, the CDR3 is TGTGCCAGCAGTAATAGCGGGAATTACTACAATGAGCAGTTCTTC.

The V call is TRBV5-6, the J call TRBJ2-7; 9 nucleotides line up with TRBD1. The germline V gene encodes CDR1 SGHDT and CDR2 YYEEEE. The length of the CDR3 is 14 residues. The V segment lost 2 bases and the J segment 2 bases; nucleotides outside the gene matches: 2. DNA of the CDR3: TGTGCCAGCAGCTTTGGGACAGGGCCCTACGAGCAGTACTTC. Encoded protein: CASSFGTGPYEQYF. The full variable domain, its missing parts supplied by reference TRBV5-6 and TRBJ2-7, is DAGVTQSPTHLIKTRGQQVTLRCSPKSGHDTVSWYQQALGQGPQFIFQYYEEEERQRGNFPDRFSGHQFPNYSSELNVNALLLGDSALYLCASSFGTGPYEQYFGPGTRLTVT.